The 22 T cell receptor beta chains given below trace back to one sample, sequenced in a study of shared clonotypes between healthy human individuals. Profiled with immunoSEQ multiplex PCR; TCRdb holds only in-frame clones, not every one. Of 730,000 or so clones listed, roughly 78% are singletons. Sample: memory CD4+ T cells sorted from blood. Noted subset: CD45RA-negative fraction. All receptors come from a woman between 25 and 40 years old in good health.

This chain connects TRBV5-1 to TRBJ2-1; TRBD1 aligns across 9 bases. J was trimmed by 9 bases and V by 3 bases; bases with no gene match: 10. Germline-derived CDR1 and CDR2 are SGHRS and YFSETQ. CDR3 length equals 15 residues. CDR3 DNA sequence: TGCGCCAGCAGCTCCGGGACAGGGATTTTGGGTGAGCAGTTCTTC. Amino acids: CASSSGTGILGEQFF.

There are a few counts of this clone. J is TRBJ1-2 and V is TRBV18, with unresolved D. V shed 2 bases and J shed 1 base, with 5 bases lying between them. There are 13 residues in the CDR3. Germline V lookup: CDR1 KGHSH, CDR2 LQKENI. CDR3 nucleotide sequence: TGTGCCAGCTCACCAGGGTTTAACTATGGCTACACCTTC. It is translated as CASSPGFNYGYTF.

Only a few counts were recorded for this clone. CDR3 bases: TGTGCCAGCTCACCACAAGATTTCACCGGGGAGCTGTTTTTT. It translates to CASSPQDFTGELFF. The chain is built from TRBV18 and TRBJ2-2; D remains unclear. Trimming pared 1 base from V and 4 bases from J, leaving 7 bases between. Germline V lookup: CDR1 KGHSH, CDR2 LQKENI. CDR3 length: 14 residues.

The V gene is TRBV4-1, the J gene TRBJ1-2, with 10 bases identical to TRBD1. Looked up from germline, CDR1 is MGHRA and CDR2 is YSYEKL. With 4 bases clipped from V and 3 bases from J, the junction kept 8 bases outside the gene matches. CDR3 length: 16 residues. CDR3 sequence reads: CASSPGQGIQDYGYTF. DNA of the CDR3: TGCGCCAGCAGCCCGGGACAGGGGATCCAAGACTATGGCTACACCTTC.

V usage is TRBV28 and J usage is TRBJ1-4; D uncertain. The CDR3 consists of 13 residues. Germline V gives CDR1 MDHEN, CDR2 SYDVKM. V lost 3 bases and J lost 4, with 6 bases in between. The CDR3 protein is CASSLSNNEKLFF. CDR3 DNA sequence: TGTGCCAGCAGTTTGTCGAATAATGAAAAACTGTTTTTT.

In this sample, this clone turned up a few times. This CDR3 is also generated by other DNA sequences in the sample. The rearrangement links TRBV4-1 to TRBJ1-1; D is unclear. The CDR3 is 14 amino acids. CDR1 is MGHRA and CDR2 is YSYEKL in the germline V gene. Between the trimmed V and J ends, which lost 0 bases and 1 base, there was a span of 6 bases. As DNA, the CDR3 is TGCGCCAGCAGCCAAGAAGATGGGAACACTGAAGCTTTCTTT. This gives the protein CASSQEDGNTEAFF.

This clone was recorded only once. The rearrangement joins TRBV5-1 to TRBJ2-7, with D possibly matching TRBD2 (5 bases). CDR3 length: 16 residues. The ends were cut back, 0 bases at V and 3 bases at J, with 16 bases in the middle. Germline CDR1 reads SGHRS; CDR2 reads YFSETQ. CDR3 coding DNA: TGCGCCAGCAGCTTGGCCCGAGATAGCGAAAACTACGAGCAGTACTTC. Translating gives CASSLARDSENYEQYF.

CDR3 loop: CASSIANSYEQYF. CDR3 DNA sequence: TGTGCCAGTAGTATAGCCAACTCCTACGAGCAGTACTTC. The chain employs TRBV19 and TRBJ2-7; no clear D gene. Trimming removed 1 base from V and 0 bases from J, with 4 bases in between. The CDR3 is 13 residues long. Looked up from germline, CDR1 is LNHDA and CDR2 is SQIVND (reference sequence).

This chain links TRBV28 with TRBJ2-5, with 9 bases identical to TRBD1. Per the germline V gene, CDR1 is MDHEN and CDR2 is SYDVKM. The CDR3 is 15 amino acids. V lost 7 bases, J lost 5 bases, and 11 bases stayed unmatched. CDR3 DNA: TGTGCCAGCACCCAATTCGGGACAGGGACGGAGACCCAGTACTTC. Its translation: CASTQFGTGTETQYF.

The chain couples TRBV5-1 to TRBJ2-1; D not certain. The CDR3 spans 15 residues. Trimming pared 2 bases from V and 4 bases from J, leaving 13 bases between. Germline loops: CDR1 SGHRS, CDR2 YFSETQ. The CDR3 DNA follows: TGCGCCAGCAGCTTTACAAGGGCGTCTTACAATGAGCAGTTCTTC. Protein product: CASSFTRASYNEQFF. Variable domain in full (rest from reference TRBV5-1 and TRBJ2-1): KAGVTQTPRYLIKTRGQQVTLSCSPISGHRSVSWYQQTPGQGLQFLFEYFSETQRNKGNFPGRFSGRQFSNSRSEMNVSTLELGDSALYLCASSFTRASYNEQFFGPGTRLTVL.

The rearrangement uses TRBV18 and TRBJ2-3, with 10 bases identical to TRBD2. The V and J ends lost 3 bases and 3 bases, in that order; junction bases with no gene match: 9. The CDR3 consists of 17 residues. The germline CDR1 and CDR2 sequences are KGHSH and LQKENI. This CDR3 is CASSPSNSGRRTDTQYF. CDR3 nucleotides: TGTGCCAGCTCACCTTCGAATAGCGGGAGGAGGACAGATACGCAGTATTTT. Based on the CDR3 plus reference TRBV18 and TRBJ2-3, the full variable domain is NAGVMQNPRHLVRRRGQEARLRCSPMKGHSHVYWYRQLPEEGLKFMVYLQKENIIDESGMPKERFSAEFPKEGPSILRIQQVVRGDSAAYFCASSPSNSGRRTDTQYFGPGTRLTVL.

J is TRBJ2-3 and V is TRBV5-1; 7 bases match TRBD1. The CDR3 length is 15 residues. Per the germline V gene, CDR1 is SGHRS and CDR2 is YFSETQ. J gave up 4 bases and V 0 bases, and 5 bases lay outside the gene matches. CDR3 sequence reads: CASSLATGSADTQYF. The DNA of the CDR3 is TGCGCCAGCAGCTTGGCGACAGGGAGCGCAGATACGCAGTATTTT.

The rearrangement links TRBV29-1 to TRBJ2-5; D call uncertain. This CDR3 contains 15 residues. Between the trimmed V and J ends, which lost 1 base and 5 bases, there was a span of 17 bases. CDR1 and CDR2 (germline): SQVTM, ANQGSEA. The CDR3 nucleotides read TGCAGCGTTGAAGGGAGTGTCCAGGCCGGGGAGACCCAGTACTTC. This translates into CSVEGSVQAGETQYF. The full variable domain, in which reference TRBV29-1 and TRBJ2-5 provide the parts outside the CDR3, is SAVISQKPSRDICQRGTSLTIQCQVDSQVTMMFWYRQQPGQSLTLIATANQGSEATYESGFVIDKFPISRPNLTFSTLTVSNMSPEDSSIYLCSVEGSVQAGETQYFGPGTRLLVL.

This clone was picked up a small number of times. J is TRBJ2-1 and V is TRBV7-9; 13 bases are shared with TRBD2. V shed 3 bases and J 6 bases; nucleotides not matched to a gene: 2. The germline CDR1 and CDR2 sequences are SEHNR and FQNEAQ (reference sequence). The CDR3 runs 15 residues. This chain's CDR3 is CASSFGTSGTNEQFF. CDR3 bases: TGTGCCAGCAGCTTCGGGACTAGCGGGACCAATGAGCAGTTCTTC.

This chain uses TRBV7-9 with TRBJ2-1, with 9 bases fitting TRBD1. The CDR3 sequence is 16 residues long. The trim removed 5 bases at V and 6 bases at J, leaving 11 bases unmatched. Germline values: CDR1 SEHNR, CDR2 FQNEAQ (reference sequence). CDR3 residues: CASSGRPGQGFNEQFF. The CDR3, as DNA: TGTGCCAGCAGCGGTCGCCCGGGACAGGGCTTCAATGAGCAGTTCTTC.

The chain carries TRBV7-6 and TRBJ1-3; no clear D gene. The V end lost 3 bases, the J end lost 0 bases, and 9 bases lay between the germline ends. The V gene's germline CDR1 is SGHVS and CDR2 FNYEAQ. CDR3 size: 15 residues. The CDR3 sequence: CASSFSQSSGNTIYF. The CDR3 DNA reads TGTGCCAGCAGCTTTAGTCAGAGCTCTGGAAACACCATATATTTT.

There are a few counts of this clone. The chain carries TRBV4-1 and TRBJ1-5; 9 bases match TRBD1. Germline CDR1 and CDR2: MGHRA and YSYEKL. The V and J ends lost 4 bases and 7 bases, in that order; junction bases with no gene match: 14. This CDR3 contains 17 residues. The CDR3 region is CASSPPPSQGARQPQHF. The CDR3 DNA reads as TGCGCCAGCAGCCCACCCCCGTCACAGGGGGCCAGGCAGCCCCAGCATTTT.

The chain links TRBV4-2 to TRBJ1-1, with a possible D match to TRBD1 (5 bases). The CDR3 sequence is 16 residues long. From germline, CDR1 is LGHNA and CDR2 YNFKEQ. Trimming pared 0 bases from V and 4 bases from J, leaving 15 bases between. CDR3 loop: CASSQDLGRVVTEAFF. The CDR3 nucleotides are TGTGCCAGCAGCCAAGATCTCGGCAGGGTCGTCACTGAAGCTTTCTTT.

This chain links TRBV7-7 with TRBJ2-1; D is possibly TRBD2 (5 bases). CDR3 length equals 13 residues. Trimming left V 1 base short and J 7 bases short, with 8 bases between. CDR1 and CDR2 from the germline V gene are SSHAT and FNYEAQ (reference sequence). The chain's CDR3 is CASSLVGGNEQFF. The CDR3 DNA sequence: TGTGCCAGCAGCTTAGTGGGCGGGAATGAGCAGTTCTTC.

DNA for the CDR3: TGTGCCAGCAGCGTGAGGGAGGTTAATGAGCAGTTCTTC. This sequence encodes CASSVREVNEQFF. V usage is TRBV28 and J usage is TRBJ2-1, with D perhaps TRBD2 (6 bases). Germline CDR1 is MDHEN and CDR2 is SYDVKM. The CDR3 contains 13 residues. Between the trimmed V and J ends, which lost 6 bases and 7 bases, there was a span of 13 bases.

The chain uses TRBV9 and TRBJ2-1; 7 bases are a match to TRBD1. CDR1 and CDR2 (germline): SGDLS, YYNGEE. The V gene end was trimmed by 4 bases and the J gene end by 4 bases; junction bases not matched to a gene: 8. The CDR3 consists of 15 residues. CDR3 in DNA: TGTGCCAGCAGCACCACAGGGGCCCCGTACAATGAGCAGTTCTTC. Its protein product is CASSTTGAPYNEQFF.

The rearrangement uses TRBV4-2 and TRBJ2-7; the D gene could be TRBD1 or TRBD2 (5 bases each). Trimming removed 6 bases at V and 8 bases at J, with 23 bases between. This CDR3 has 15 amino acids. Germline V CDR1 and CDR2: LGHNA, YNFKEQ. The CDR3 sequence: CASSTTGTRSPQQYF. CDR3 nucleotide sequence: TGTGCCAGCAGTACCACCGGGACCCGCTCCCCCCAGCAGTACTTC.